One sample yielded the 17 T cell receptor beta chains listed below, sequenced in a study of glioma-infiltrating T cells. Amplification of TCR alpha and beta CDR3 regions from RNA used iRepertoire nested multiplex PCR. One entry per CDR3 protein, called by TCRdb with MiXCR from the multiplex PCR reads. The data show under 130,000 distinct CDR3 sequences, approximately 28% seen once. The sample was glioma tissue, nonneoplastic brain tissue, or PBMCs (not recorded which). Every receptor here comes from a human donor with low-grade glioma or glioblastoma, undergoing nonglioma brain surgery, or in good health (not recorded which).

This clonotype occurred many times. The J gene is TRBJ2-7, the V gene TRBV28; D may be TRBD2 (7 bases). Germline CDR1 MDHEN, CDR2 SYDVKM. V was cut by 7 bases and J by 2 bases, with 15 bases left in between. The length of the CDR3 is 14 residues. The CDR3 protein is CASTLGGATYEQYF. The CDR3 DNA is TGTGCCAGCACCCTGGGGGGGGCCACCTACGAGCAGTACTTC.

Remarks on this clonotype: A single base separates this from a much larger clone, so it may be a read error. The V gene is TRBV14, the J gene TRBJ2-3, with D unclear. Trimming took 5 bases from V and 1 from J, leaving 13 bases between them. Germline V gene lookup returns CDR1 SGHDN and CDR2 FVKESK. The CDR3 extends over 15 amino acids. CDR3 nucleotides: TGTGCCAGCAGCGAGATCGGCGTAGGCACAGATACGCAGTATTTT. As protein: CASSEIGVGTDTQYF.

This clonotype was detected ten times or more. The chain has TRBV12-3 or TRBV12-4 and TRBJ1-1, with D hard to call. V was pared by 1 base and J by 1 base, with 10 bases between. This CDR3 region has 15 residues. CDR3 DNA sequence: TGTGCCAGCAGTTTAGTACACGGTTCGAACACTGAAGCTTTCTTT. Translation gives CASSLVHGSNTEAFF.

On this clonotype: A much larger clonotype is one base distant, so this may be a read error. CDR3 bases: TGCAGTGCTATCCCAGGCCGGTTGGACACTGAAGATTTCTTT. This translates into CSAIPGRLDTEDFF. The V and J genes are TRBV20-1 and TRBJ1-1, with D possibly being TRBD1 (5 bases). Germline CDR1 DFQATT, CDR2 SNEGSKA (reference sequence). The CDR3 covers 14 residues.

This clonotype has a count of ten or more. The genes are TRBV7-2 and TRBJ2-3; D gene unclear. The CDR3 is made up of 15 amino acids. The V end was cut by 1 base, the J end by 0 bases, with 8 bases between. Germline V gene sequence: CDR1 SGHTA, CDR2 FQGNSA. CDR3 coding DNA: TGTGCCAGCAGCTTAGGCTCCCCTAGCACAGATACGCAGTATTTT. It codes for CASSLGSPSTDTQYF.

Many counts were recorded for this clonotype. This chain uses TRBV5-6 with TRBJ2-7, with unresolved D. Germline V gene sequence: CDR1 SGHDT, CDR2 YYEEEE. This CDR3 contains 13 residues. V was cut by 4 bases and J by 6 bases, with 14 bases left in between. This CDR3 reads CASSMLQRGEQYF. The CDR3 nucleotides read TGTGCCAGCAGCATGCTCCAGCGCGGCGAGCAGTACTTC.

This clonotype showed up just a few times. V is TRBV6-1 and J is TRBJ1-2; possible D gene TRBD1, 5 bases. From germline, CDR1 is MNHNS and CDR2 SASEGT. The CDR3 covers 16 residues. V was pared by 6 bases and J by 7 bases, with 24 bases between. Here the CDR3 reads CASSSRGGEKSFGYTF. The DNA of the CDR3 is TGTGCCAGCAGCTCCCGTGGGGGGGAGAAAAGTTTTGGCTACACCTTC.

This clonotype has ten or more counts. The chain has TRBV7-2 and TRBJ1-4; TRBD1 matches 8 bases. Germline V gene lookup returns CDR1 SGHTA and CDR2 FQGNSA. Trimming at V came to 5 bases and at J to 6 bases, leaving 8 bases not matched to a gene. CDR3 size: 15 residues. The CDR3 DNA follows: TGTGCCAGCAGCACCCGACAGGGGCCGGATGAAAAACTGTTTTTT. Encoded protein: CASSTRQGPDEKLFF.

This clonotype was observed a few times. The chain recombines TRBV4-2 with TRBJ2-5; TRBD2 might be the D (5 bases). The V end lost 3 bases, the J end lost 5 bases, and 16 bases lay between the germline ends. The CDR3 totals 15 residues. Germline CDR1 LGHNA, CDR2 YNFKEQ. The chain's CDR3 is CASSQDLSGGETQYF. Here the CDR3 DNA reads TGTGCCAGCAGCCAGGACTTATCGGGCGGGGAGACCCAGTACTTC.

Concerning this clonotype: An end of the junction differs from the germline gene, which may be a read error. V and J are TRBV4-3 and TRBJ1-2, with no clear D. Germline CDR1 and CDR2: LGHNA and YSLEER. The CDR3 covers 15 residues. The CDR3 is CASSQGLEGDYSYTF. In DNA form, the CDR3 reads TGCGCCAGCAGCCAAGGGTTGGAGGGAGACTATAGCTACACCTTC.

The V call is TRBV6-2 or TRBV6-3, the J call TRBJ2-7, with 7 bases fitting TRBD2. The V gene's germline CDR1 is MNHEY and CDR2 SVGEGT. This CDR3 spans 13 amino acids. V shed 7 bases and J 3 bases; nucleotides not matched to a gene: 6. The CDR3 DNA reads TGTGCCAGCACTCGGACGGGGGGCTACGAGCAGTACTTC. Translated, it gives CASTRTGGYEQYF.

Concerning this clonotype: A much more abundant neighbour one base away suggests this may be a read error. The chain couples TRBV7-9 to TRBJ2-7; 7 bases line up with TRBD2. This CDR3 is 11 amino acids long. Germline assignment: CDR1 SEHNR and CDR2 FQNEAQ (reference sequence). The CDR3 sequence: CASSSGEGQCF. DNA of the CDR3: TGTGCCAGCAGCTCGGGGGAGGGGCAGTGCTTC. Drawing the rest from reference TRBV7-9 and TRBJ2-7, the complete variable domain is DTGVSQNPRHKITKRGQNVTFRCDPISEHNRLYWYRQTLGQGPEFLTYFQNEAQLEKSRLLSDRFSAERPKGSFSTLEIQRTEQGDSAMYLCASSSGEGQCFGPGTRLTVT.

Comments on this clonotype: One base away lies a much larger clone, so this may be a sequencing read error. The missing conserved phenylalanine or tryptophan at the end of this CDR3 makes a read error likely. The V call is TRBV2, the J call TRBJ2-5; no firm D call. CDR3 length: 12 residues. V was trimmed by 7 bases and J by 5 bases, leaving 11 bases between them. CDR1 is SNHLY and CDR2 is FYNNEI in the germline V gene. The CDR3 reads CASTLRPETQYL. The CDR3 DNA reads as TGTGCCAGCACCCTGAGACCGGAGACCCAGTACCTC.

This clonotype was detected ten times or more. The V gene is TRBV3-1, the J gene TRBJ1-1; a possible D gene is TRBD1 (5 bases). The CDR3 totals 16 residues. CDR1 is LGHDT and CDR2 is YNNKEL in the germline V gene (reference sequence). The V and J ends lost 4 bases and 0 bases respectively, with 15 bases between them. The CDR3 region has the DNA TGTGCCAGCAGCCCAACAGGAGACGTAATGAACACTGAAGCTTTCTTT. Translating gives CASSPTGDVMNTEAFF.

As concerns this clonotype: Mismatch with germline at one junction end may stem from a read error. The CDR3 coding sequence is TGTGTCAGCAGTACCCAGCAGGCGGATGACTATAATTCACCCCTCCACTTT. Protein sequence: CVSSTQQADDYNSPLHF. The J gene is TRBJ1-6, the V gene TRBV6-1, with D uncertain. The germline V gene encodes CDR1 MNHNS and CDR2 SASEGT. This CDR3 is built from 17 residues.

This clonotype was recorded a few times. J is TRBJ2-1 and V is TRBV4-3; 7 nucleotides line up with TRBD2. J gave up 5 bases and V 2 bases, and 6 bases lay outside the gene matches. The CDR3 is 15 residues long. Per the germline V gene, CDR1 is LGHNA and CDR2 is YSLEER. The DNA of the CDR3 is TGCGCCAGCAGCCAATCGGGGGGAGGTCACAATGAGCAGTTCTTC. Its translation: CASSQSGGGHNEQFF.

This clonotype showed up many times. The chain uses TRBV7-2 and TRBJ2-5; D is undetermined. Germline V lookup: CDR1 SGHTA, CDR2 FQGNSA. The CDR3 runs to 14 residues. V was clipped by 5 bases and J by 5 bases, with 15 bases between them. CDR3 nucleotide sequence: TGTGCCAGCAGCCCCATCCGGAATTCGGAGACCCAGTACTTC. This sequence encodes CASSPIRNSETQYF.